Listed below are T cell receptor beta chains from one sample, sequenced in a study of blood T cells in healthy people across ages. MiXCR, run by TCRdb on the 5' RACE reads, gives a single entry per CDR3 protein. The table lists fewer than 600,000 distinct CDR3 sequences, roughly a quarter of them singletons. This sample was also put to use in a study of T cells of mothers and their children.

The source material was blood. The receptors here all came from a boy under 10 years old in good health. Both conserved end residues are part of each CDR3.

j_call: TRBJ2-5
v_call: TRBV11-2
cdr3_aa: CASSFGEKETQYF

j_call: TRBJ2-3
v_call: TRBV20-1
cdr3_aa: CSARRPLASDTQYF

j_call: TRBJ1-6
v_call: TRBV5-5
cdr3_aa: CASSLRGDINSPLHF

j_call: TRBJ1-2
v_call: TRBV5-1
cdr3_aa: CASSLATGGYGYTF

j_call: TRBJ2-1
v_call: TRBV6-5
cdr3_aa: CASSRDRSSYEQFF

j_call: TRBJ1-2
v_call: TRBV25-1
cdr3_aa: CASSDSPISRQDNYGYTF

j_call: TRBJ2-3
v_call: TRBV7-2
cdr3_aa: CASSLRDRSQGLPSDTQYF

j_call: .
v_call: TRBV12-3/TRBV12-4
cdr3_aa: CASSHGLAGVGREQFF

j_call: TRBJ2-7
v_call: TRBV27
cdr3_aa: CASHRTGSSYEQYF

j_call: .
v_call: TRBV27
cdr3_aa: CASSFGFSYEQYF

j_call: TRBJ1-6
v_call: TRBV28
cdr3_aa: CASSLLQGSYNSPLHF

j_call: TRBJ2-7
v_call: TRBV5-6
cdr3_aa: CASSSGQPVPQYF

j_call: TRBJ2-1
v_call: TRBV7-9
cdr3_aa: CASSFGGPTYNEQFF

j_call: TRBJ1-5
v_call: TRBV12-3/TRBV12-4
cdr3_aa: CASSFGTGGNQPQHF

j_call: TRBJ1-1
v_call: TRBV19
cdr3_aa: CASGDSLRNTEAFF

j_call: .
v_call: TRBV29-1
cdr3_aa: CSVRIGRSYEQYF

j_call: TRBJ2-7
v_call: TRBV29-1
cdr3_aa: CSVVSQGGEQYF

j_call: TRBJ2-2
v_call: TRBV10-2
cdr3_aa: CASSLRPNTGELFF

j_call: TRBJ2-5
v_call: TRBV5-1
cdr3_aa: CASSFQARETQYF

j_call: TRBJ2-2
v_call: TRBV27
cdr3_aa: CASSLSVRQTGELFF

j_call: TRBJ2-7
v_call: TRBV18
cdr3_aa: CASSLLTHYEQYF

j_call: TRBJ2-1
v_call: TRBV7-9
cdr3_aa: CASSLVVGGYNEQFF